Detailed here is one T cell receptor (beta chain). Germline-derived CDR1 and CDR2 are MGHRA and YSYEKL. This CDR3 has 17 amino acids. V was clipped by 0 bases and J by 2 bases; unmatched bases: 6. In the original workflow: For the immunoSEQ data, sequences were junction-only without quality scores, so filtering differed. Some clones are missing from TCRdb's copy, which holds only in-frame ones; the method was immunoSEQ multiplex PCR. V, J and clone size reflect that table, while D and trimming were determined from the DNA. The data show fewer than 1.8 million clones, 97% to 99% seen once. This sample was included in a study of shared clonotypes between healthy human individuals. Those who donated, Caucasian adults without exception, all lived in Nashville, Tennessee.

V and J are TRBV4-1 and TRBJ2-7, with 11 nucleotides matching TRBD2. The TCR originated in a man between 25 and 39 years old in good health. The sequenced sample was naive CD4+ T cells sorted from blood. The subset was: CD45RA+ positively selected. This CDR3 is CASSQDPRTSGPYEQYF. The CDR3, as DNA: TGCGCCAGCAGCCAAGACCCCCGGACTAGCGGGCCCTACGAGCAGTACTTC.